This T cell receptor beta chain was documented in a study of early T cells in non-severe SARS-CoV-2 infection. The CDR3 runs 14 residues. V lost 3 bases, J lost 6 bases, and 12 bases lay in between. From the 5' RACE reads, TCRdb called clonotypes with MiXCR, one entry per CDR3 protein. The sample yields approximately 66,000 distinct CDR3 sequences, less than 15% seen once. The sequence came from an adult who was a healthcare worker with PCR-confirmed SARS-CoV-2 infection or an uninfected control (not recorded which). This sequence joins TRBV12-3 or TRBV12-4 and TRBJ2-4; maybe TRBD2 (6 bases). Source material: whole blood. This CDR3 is CASSFPGVGNIQYF. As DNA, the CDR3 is TGTGCCAGCAGTTTCCCGGGAGTGGGAAACATTCAGTACTTC.